Listed below are T cell receptor beta chains from one sample, sequenced in a study of control samples from healthy donors and cancer patients. Assay used: immunoSEQ multiplex PCR; TCRdb lists only in-frame clones, some missing. The sample yields roughly 190,000 clones, about 90% seen once. The specimen was blood. These receptors were collected from a man aged 30 to 45 in good health. Both conserved end residues are trimmed from each CDR3. The size of a clone is reported for some rows only, either as once, few or many, or as a class for expanded clones.

CDR3	V	J	size
ASSKDREGDEQY	TRBV5-1	TRBJ2-7	NA
ASSFIDRNNYGYT	TRBV7-9	TRBJ1-2	NA
SVDKTSTDTQY	TRBV29-1	TRBJ2-3	NA
AISENVRVKDTEAF	TRBV10-3	TRBJ1-1	NA
ASSYDRTNQPQH	TRBV6-5	TRBJ1-5	NA
GFNEQF	TRBV30	TRBJ2-1	NA
ASSLSTDNTGELF	TRBV5-5	TRBJ2-2	NA
ASSLGSAGVETQY	TRBV5-1	TRBJ2-5	NA
ASNNRPNTGELF	TRBV19	TRBJ2-2	NA
ASSLRSGGRNTEAF	TRBV5-1	TRBJ1-1	NA
ASSLEDTQY	TRBV5-6	TRBJ2-3	NA
ASSLGMWDEAF	TRBV11-2	TRBJ1-1	NA
ASSLRPGAQGYGYT	TRBV5-1	TRBJ1-2	NA
ASSQEGQVPQH	TRBV4-1	TRBJ1-5	NA
ASSPRTENYGYT	TRBV18	TRBJ1-2	once
ASSPTGRVYGYT	TRBV7-8	TRBJ1-2	NA
ASSQPGPDTQY	TRBV4-2	TRBJ2-3	NA
ASTRGYSDQPQH	TRBV19	TRBJ1-5	once
ASSSGANSGNTIY	TRBV5-4	TRBJ1-3	NA
ASSYATGSGGYT	TRBV7-2	TRBJ1-2	NA
ASSLGQGGPEAF	TRBV13	TRBJ1-1	NA
ASSESGNTEAF	TRBV10-1	TRBJ1-1	NA
ASSGTGASYEQY	TRBV7-9	TRBJ2-7	NA
ASSPPWLAGGPNSYNEQF	TRBV18	TRBJ2-1	NA
ASSPAEGRMNTEAF	TRBV18	TRBJ1-1	once
ASSSATIPNSPLH	TRBV7-2	TRBJ1-6	NA
ASSDRGTYGYT	TRBV2	TRBJ1-2	NA
ASSEPGLPYNEQF	TRBV9	TRBJ2-1	once
ASSFGTDSNTEAF	TRBV27	TRBJ1-1	NA
ASTSGGVYNEQF	TRBV5-1	TRBJ2-1	few
ASSPPGIGLSYNEQF	TRBV18	TRBJ2-1	NA
AWSAGSLNSPLH	TRBV30	TRBJ1-6	NA
ATSRERMDTQY	TRBV15	TRBJ2-3	NA
ASSLGGPGLADEQF	TRBV11-2	TRBJ2-1	NA
ASRPRGGTDTQY	TRBV6-5	TRBJ2-3	NA
ASSWTGVAGELF	TRBV6-2/TRBV6-3	TRBJ2-2	few
ASRGQRGRNEKLF	TRBV7-9	TRBJ1-4	NA
ASSTSPGTSGGRSYEQY	TRBV13	TRBJ2-7	NA
ASNQGSAYGYT	TRBV5-1	TRBJ1-2	few